The clone carrying this T cell receptor (beta chain) was seen at least ten times. Its target is unknown. Every patient was untreated before thyroid surgery. V shed 5 bases and J shed 7 bases, with 21 bases lying between them. CDR3 length equals 16 residues. Germline V CDR1 and CDR2: MNHNS, SASEGT. In the original processing: Differences in CDR3 between clinicopathological groups were drawn on to build a classifier intended to discriminate distant-metastatic papillary thyroid cancer patients. TCRdb re-called the PCR reads through MiXCR. These V and J calls originate from TCRdb's pipeline instead of the authors' own analysis. The sample contains roughly 30,000 clones, over 15% of which appear only once. This sample is drawn from a study of metastatic and nonmetastatic thyroid tumors. Across the whole study: Both malignant and benign thyroid patients supplied peripheral blood and tumor or nodule tissue samples, across which the repertoires of these patients were then compared. Regarding the study as a whole: Benign nodules were reported to have significantly lower TCR beta diversity than malignant thyroid tumors, in blood and tumor.

The sequence was obtained from a female donor with papillary thyroid cancer or a benign thyroid nodule (not recorded which). Some clones in this sample may be carry-over from other donors' samples. The rearrangement joins TRBV6-1 to TRBJ2-1, with D perhaps TRBD2 (5 bases). The specimen was blood. This CDR3 is CASSPQPPGTGNEQFF. The CDR3 DNA follows: TGTGCCAGCAGTCCCCAGCCCCCGGGAACGGGGAATGAGCAGTTCTTC.